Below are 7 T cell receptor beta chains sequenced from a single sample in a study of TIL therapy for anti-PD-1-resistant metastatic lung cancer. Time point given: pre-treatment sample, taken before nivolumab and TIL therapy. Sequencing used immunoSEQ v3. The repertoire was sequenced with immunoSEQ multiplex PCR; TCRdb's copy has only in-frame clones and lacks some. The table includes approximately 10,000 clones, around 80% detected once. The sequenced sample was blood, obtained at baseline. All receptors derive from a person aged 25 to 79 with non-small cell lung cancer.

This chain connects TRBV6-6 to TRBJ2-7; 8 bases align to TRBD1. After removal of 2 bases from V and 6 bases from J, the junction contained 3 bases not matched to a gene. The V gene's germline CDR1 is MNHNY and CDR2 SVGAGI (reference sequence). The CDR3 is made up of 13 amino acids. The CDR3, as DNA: TGTGCCAGCAGTTACCCACAGGGGGGCGAGCAGTACTTC. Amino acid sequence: CASSYPQGGEQYF.

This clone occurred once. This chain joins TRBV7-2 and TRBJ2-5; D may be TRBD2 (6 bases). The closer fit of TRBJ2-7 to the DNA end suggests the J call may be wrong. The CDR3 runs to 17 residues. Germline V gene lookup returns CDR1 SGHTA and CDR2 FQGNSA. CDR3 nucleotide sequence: TGTGCCAGCCGACTGGGGCGGGACCCATACTTCTCCTACGAGCAGTACTTC. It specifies CASRLGRDPYFSYEQYF.

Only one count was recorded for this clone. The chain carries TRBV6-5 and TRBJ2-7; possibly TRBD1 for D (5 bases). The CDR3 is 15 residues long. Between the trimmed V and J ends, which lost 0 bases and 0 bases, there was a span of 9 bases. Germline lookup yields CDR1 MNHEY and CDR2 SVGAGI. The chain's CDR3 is CASSYSSGYSYEQYF. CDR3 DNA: TGTGCCAGCAGTTACTCCTCAGGGTACTCCTACGAGCAGTACTTC.

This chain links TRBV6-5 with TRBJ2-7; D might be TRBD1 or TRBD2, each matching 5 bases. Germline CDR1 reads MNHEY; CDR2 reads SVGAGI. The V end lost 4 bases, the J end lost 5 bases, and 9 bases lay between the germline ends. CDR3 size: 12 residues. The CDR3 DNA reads TGTGCCAGCAGTTCTATGGGGGACGAGCAGTACTTC. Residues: CASSSMGDEQYF.

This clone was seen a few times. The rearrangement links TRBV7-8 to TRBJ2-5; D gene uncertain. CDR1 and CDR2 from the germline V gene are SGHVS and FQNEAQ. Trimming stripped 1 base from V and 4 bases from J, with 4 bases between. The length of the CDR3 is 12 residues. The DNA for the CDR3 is TGTGCCAGCAGCTTAGGGGCAGAGACCCAGTACTTC. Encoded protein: CASSLGAETQYF.

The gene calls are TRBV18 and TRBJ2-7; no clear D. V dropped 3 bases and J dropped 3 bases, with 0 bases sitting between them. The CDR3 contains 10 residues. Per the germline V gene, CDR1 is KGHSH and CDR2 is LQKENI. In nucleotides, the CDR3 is TGTGCCAGCTCACCCTACGAGCAGTACTTC. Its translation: CASSPYEQYF.

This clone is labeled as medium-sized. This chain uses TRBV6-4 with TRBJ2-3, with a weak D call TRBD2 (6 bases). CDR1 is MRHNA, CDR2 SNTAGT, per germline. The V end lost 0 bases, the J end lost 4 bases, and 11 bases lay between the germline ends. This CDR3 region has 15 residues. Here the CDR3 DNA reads TGTGCCAGCAGTGACTCAGACGGGACTTCAGATACGCAGTATTTT. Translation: CASSDSDGTSDTQYF.